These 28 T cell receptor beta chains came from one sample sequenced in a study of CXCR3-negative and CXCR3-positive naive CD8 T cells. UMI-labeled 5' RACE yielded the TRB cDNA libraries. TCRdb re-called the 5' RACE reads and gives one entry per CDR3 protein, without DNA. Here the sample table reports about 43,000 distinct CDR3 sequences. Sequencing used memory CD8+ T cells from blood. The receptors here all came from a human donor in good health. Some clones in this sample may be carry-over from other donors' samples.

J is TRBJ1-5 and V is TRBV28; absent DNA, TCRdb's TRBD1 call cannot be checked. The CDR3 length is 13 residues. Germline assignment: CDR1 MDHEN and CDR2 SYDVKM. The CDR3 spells CASSFAGSQPQHF.

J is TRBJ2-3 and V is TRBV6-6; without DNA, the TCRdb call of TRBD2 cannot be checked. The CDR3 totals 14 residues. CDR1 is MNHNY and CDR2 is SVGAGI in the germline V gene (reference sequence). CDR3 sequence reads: CASSLNSGPNTQYF.

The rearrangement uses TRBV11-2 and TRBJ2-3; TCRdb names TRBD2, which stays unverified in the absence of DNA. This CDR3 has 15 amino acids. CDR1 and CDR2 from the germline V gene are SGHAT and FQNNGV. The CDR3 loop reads CASSPGSGSMNTQYF. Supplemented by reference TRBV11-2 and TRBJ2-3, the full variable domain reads EAGVAQSPRYKIIEKRQSVAFWCNPISGHATLYWYQQILGQGPKLLIQFQNNGVVDDSQLPKDRFSAERLKGVDSTLKIQPAKLEDSAVYLCASSPGSGSMNTQYFGPGTRLTVL.

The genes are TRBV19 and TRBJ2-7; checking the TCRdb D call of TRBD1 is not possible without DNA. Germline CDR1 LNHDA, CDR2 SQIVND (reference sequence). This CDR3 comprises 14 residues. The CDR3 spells CASSPNEGVYEQYF. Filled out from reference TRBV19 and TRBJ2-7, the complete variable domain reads DGGITQSPKYLFRKEGQNVTLSCEQNLNHDAMYWYRQDPGQGLRLIYYSQIVNDFQKGDIAEGYSVSREKKESFPLTVTSAQKNPTAFYLCASSPNEGVYEQYFGPGTRLTVT.

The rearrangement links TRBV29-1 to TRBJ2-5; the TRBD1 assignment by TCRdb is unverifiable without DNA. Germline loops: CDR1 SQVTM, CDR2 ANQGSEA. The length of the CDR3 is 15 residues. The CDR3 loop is CSVAPPDRGGETQYF.

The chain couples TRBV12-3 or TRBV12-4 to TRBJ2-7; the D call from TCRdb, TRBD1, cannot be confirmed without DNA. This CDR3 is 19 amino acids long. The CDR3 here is CASSLTEPTPLGPSYEQYF.

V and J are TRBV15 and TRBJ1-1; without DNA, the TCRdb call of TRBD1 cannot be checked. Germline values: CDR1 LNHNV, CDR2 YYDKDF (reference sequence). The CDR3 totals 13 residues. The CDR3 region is CATSRVDSPEAFF.

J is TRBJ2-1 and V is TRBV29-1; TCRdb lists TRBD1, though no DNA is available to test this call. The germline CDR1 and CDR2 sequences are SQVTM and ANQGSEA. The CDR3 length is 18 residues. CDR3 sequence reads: CSVVGNTGEIGSYNEQFF.

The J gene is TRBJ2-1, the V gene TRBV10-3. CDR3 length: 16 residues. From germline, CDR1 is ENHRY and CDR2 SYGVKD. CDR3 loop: CAISESDGPPYNEQFF.

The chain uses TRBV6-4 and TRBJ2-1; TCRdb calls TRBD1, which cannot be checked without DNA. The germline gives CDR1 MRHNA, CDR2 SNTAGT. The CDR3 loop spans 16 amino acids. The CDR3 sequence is CASSPSSGTGSGEQFF.

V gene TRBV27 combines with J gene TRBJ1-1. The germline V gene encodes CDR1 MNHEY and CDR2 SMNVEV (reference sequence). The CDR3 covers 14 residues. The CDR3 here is CASSSIDRNTEAFF.

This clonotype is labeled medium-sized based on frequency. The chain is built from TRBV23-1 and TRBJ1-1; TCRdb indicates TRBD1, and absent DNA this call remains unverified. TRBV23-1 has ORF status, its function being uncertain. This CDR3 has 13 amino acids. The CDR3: CASTGHPCTEAFF.

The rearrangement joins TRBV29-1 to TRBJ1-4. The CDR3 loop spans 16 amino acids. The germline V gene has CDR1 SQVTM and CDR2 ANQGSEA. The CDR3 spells CSVETLLTATNEKLFF.

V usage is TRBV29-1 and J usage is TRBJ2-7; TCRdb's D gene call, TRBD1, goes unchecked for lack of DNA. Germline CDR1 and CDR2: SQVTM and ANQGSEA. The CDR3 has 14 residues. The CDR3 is CSVGSGTAYYEQYF.

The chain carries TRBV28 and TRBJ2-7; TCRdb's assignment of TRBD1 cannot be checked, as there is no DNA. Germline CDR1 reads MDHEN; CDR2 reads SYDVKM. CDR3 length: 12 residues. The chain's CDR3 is CASSYDSYEQYF.

CDR3 region: CASSATGMAGTDTQYF. V gene TRBV14 combines with J gene TRBJ2-3; TCRdb designates TRBD1, a call that cannot be tested without DNA. CDR3 size: 16 residues. Germline V gene lookup returns CDR1 SGHDN and CDR2 FVKESK.

The CDR3 is CASRTTGSANYGYTF. This chain connects TRBV2 to TRBJ1-2; absent DNA, TCRdb's TRBD1 call cannot be checked. This CDR3 has 15 amino acids. Germline V gene lookup returns CDR1 SNHLY and CDR2 FYNNEI. Looking up the rest from reference TRBV2 and TRBJ1-2 gives the full variable domain: EPEVTQTPSHQVTQMGQEVILRCVPISNHLYFYWYRQILGQKVEFLVSFYNNEISEKSEIFDDQFSVERPDGSNFTLKIRSTKLEDSAMYFCASRTTGSANYGYTFGSGTRLTVV.

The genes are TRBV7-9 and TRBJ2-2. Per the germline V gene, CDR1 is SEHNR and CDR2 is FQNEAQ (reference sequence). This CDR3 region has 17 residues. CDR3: CASSLGVGQSNTGELFF.

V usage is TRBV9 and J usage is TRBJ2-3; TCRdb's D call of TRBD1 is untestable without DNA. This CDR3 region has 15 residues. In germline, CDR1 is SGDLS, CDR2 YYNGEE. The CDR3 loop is CASSVLDRATDTQYF.

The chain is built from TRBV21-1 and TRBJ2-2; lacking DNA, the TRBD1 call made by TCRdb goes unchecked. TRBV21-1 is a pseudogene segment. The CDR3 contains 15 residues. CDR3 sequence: CASIPGATNTGELFF.

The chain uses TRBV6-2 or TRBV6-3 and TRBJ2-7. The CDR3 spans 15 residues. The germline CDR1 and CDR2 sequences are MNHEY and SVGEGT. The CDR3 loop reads CASSYSSGPSYEQYF.

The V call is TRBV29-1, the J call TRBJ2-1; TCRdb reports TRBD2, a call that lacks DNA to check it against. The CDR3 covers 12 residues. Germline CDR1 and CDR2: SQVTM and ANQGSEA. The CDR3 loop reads CAAGPSYNEQFF.

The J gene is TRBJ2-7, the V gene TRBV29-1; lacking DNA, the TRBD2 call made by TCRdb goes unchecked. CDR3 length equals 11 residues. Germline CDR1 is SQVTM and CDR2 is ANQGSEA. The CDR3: CSVDVEGEQYF.

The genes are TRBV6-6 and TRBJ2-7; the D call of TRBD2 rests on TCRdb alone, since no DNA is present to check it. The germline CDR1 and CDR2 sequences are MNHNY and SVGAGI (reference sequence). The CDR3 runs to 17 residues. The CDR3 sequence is CASSYSGTSGGTYEQYF.

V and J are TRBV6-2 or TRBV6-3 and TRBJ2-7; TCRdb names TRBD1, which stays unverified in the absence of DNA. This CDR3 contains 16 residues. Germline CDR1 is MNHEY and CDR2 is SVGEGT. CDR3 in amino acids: CASSYPLRQGGFEQYF.

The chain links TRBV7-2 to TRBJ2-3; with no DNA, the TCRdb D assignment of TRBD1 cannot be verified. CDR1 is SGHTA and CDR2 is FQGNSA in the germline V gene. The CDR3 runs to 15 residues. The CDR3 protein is CASSLTRGRTDTQYF.

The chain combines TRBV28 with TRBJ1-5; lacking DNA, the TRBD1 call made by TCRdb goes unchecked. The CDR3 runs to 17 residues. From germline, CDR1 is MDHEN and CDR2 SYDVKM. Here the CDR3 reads CASSSPLDRGLNQPQHF. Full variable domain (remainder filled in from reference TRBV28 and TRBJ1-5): DVKVTQSSRYLVKRTGEKVFLECVQDMDHENMFWYRQDPGLGLRLIYFSYDVKMKEKGDIPEGYSVSREKKERFSLILESASTNQTSMYLCASSSPLDRGLNQPQHFGDGTRLSIL.

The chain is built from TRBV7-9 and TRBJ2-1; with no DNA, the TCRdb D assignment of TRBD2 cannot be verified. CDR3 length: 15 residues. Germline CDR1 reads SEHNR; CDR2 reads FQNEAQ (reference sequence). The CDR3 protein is CASSLVREEVNEQFF.